A selection of T cell receptor beta chains follows, all from one sample in a study of early T cells in non-severe SARS-CoV-2 infection. Each CDR3 protein gets one entry after TCRdb re-called the 5' RACE reads with MiXCR. The profile shows 45,000 to 55,000 distinct CDR3 sequences, 6% to 7% of them singletons. What was sequenced was whole blood. These receptors all stem from an adult who was a healthcare worker with PCR-confirmed SARS-CoV-2 infection or an uninfected control (not recorded which). Both conserved end residues are part of each CDR3. The D gene is left open where the match is weak. A row's size may be missing; if present it is once, few, many or a size class.

.	TRBV7-9	.	TRBJ2-3	15	CASSLRGLLGDTQYF	TGTGCCAGCAGCCTTCGGGGTCTATTGGGAGATACGCAGTATTTT
.	TRBV6-5	few	TRBJ2-2	16	CASSPLRGISTGELFF	TGTGCCAGCAGCCCCCTTCGGGGGATTAGCACCGGGGAGCTGTTTTTT
TRBD1	TRBV2	many	TRBJ2-7	15	CASSEARGTGREQYF	TGTGCCAGCAGTGAAGCTAGAGGGACAGGTCGCGAGCAGTACTTC
.	TRBV6-5	few	TRBJ1-2	13	CASSRSLHYGYTF	TGTGCCAGCAGTAGATCCCTACACTATGGCTACACCTTC
.	TRBV6-6	.	TRBJ2-6	12	CASREGANVLTF	TGTGCCAGCCGTGAAGGGGCCAACGTCCTGACTTTC
TRBD1	TRBV7-2	.	TRBJ2-5	15	CASSGQVGYQETQYF	TGTGCCAGCAGCGGACAGGTCGGGTACCAAGAGACCCAGTACTTC
TRBD2	TRBV14	many	TRBJ2-3	15	CASTRTSGPTDTQYF	TGTGCCAGCACCCGGACTAGCGGCCCCACAGATACGCAGTATTTT
TRBD1	TRBV7-9	many	TRBJ1-4	15	CASSQKGQGSEKLFF	TGTGCCAGCAGTCAGAAAGGACAGGGGTCTGAAAAACTGTTTTTT
TRBD1	TRBV7-2	few	TRBJ2-3	16	CASSPAGTGGADTQYF	TGTGCCAGCAGCCCCGCTGGGACAGGGGGGGCAGATACGCAGTATTTT
TRBD2	TRBV6-5	few	TRBJ2-1	16	CASSPTSSSVGYEQFF	TGTGCCAGCAGCCCGACTAGCTCCTCTGTCGGCTATGAGCAGTTCTTC
TRBD2	TRBV4-2	.	TRBJ2-3	16	CASSQVASGTTDTQYF	TGTGCCAGCAGCCAAGTTGCTAGCGGGACCACAGATACGCAGTATTTT
TRBD1	TRBV28	many	TRBJ2-7	16	CASSFPVRTGGYEQYF	TGTGCCAGCAGTTTCCCCGTTCGGACAGGGGGCTACGAGCAGTACTTC
TRBD2	TRBV20-1	many	TRBJ2-7	12	CSANSGGYEQYF	TGCAGTGCTAATAGCGGGGGGTACGAGCAGTACTTC
.	TRBV19	many	TRBJ1-5	16	CASSIYAGRSNQPQHF	TGTGCCAGTAGTATTTACGCCGGGAGAAGCAATCAGCCCCAGCATTTT
TRBD2	TRBV19	many	TRBJ2-5	13	CASSGTTKETQYF	TGTGCCAGTAGCGGGACTACAAAAGAGACCCAGTACTTC
.	TRBV6-5	many	TRBJ1-2	14	CASSYSRSGDGYTF	TGTGCCAGCAGTTACTCGAGATCAGGGGATGGCTACACCTTC
.	TRBV7-2	many	TRBJ2-7	12	CASSLVPYEQYF	TGTGCCAGCAGCTTAGTACCCTACGAGCAGTACTTC
.	TRBV30	few	TRBJ2-3	13	CAWSLSPTDTQYF	TGTGCCTGGAGCTTATCACCGACAGATACGCAGTATTTT
.	TRBV7-2	many	TRBJ2-3	17	CASSLAGTAPSTDTQYF	TGTGCCAGCAGCTTAGCGGGGACGGCCCCTTCCACAGATACGCAGTATTTT
.	TRBV5-1	few	TRBJ1-5	15	CASSLGGTENQPQHF	TGCGCCAGCAGCTTGGGCGGGACCGAAAATCAGCCCCAGCATTTT
.	TRBV4-3	few	TRBJ1-3	18	CASSQDPQTGRSENTIYF	TGCGCCAGCAGCCAAGATCCCCAGACCGGGCGGTCTGAAAACACCATATATTTT
.	TRBV29-1	.	TRBJ1-2	11	CSAGQKGGYTF	TGCAGCGCCGGACAGAAGGGTGGCTACACCTTC
.	TRBV27	few	TRBJ1-2	16	CASSFFLQGANYGYTF	TGTGCCAGCAGTTTCTTTTTACAGGGAGCTAACTATGGCTACACCTTC
.	TRBV12-3/TRBV12-4	.	TRBJ1-2	12	CASSLKFYGYTF	TGTGCCAGCAGTTTGAAGTTCTATGGCTACACCTTC
.	TRBV7-3	many	TRBJ2-2	14	CASSPDGNTGELFF	TGTGCCAGCAGCCCTGACGGTAACACCGGGGAGCTGTTTTTT
.	TRBV7-8	.	TRBJ2-7	12	CASSLQGYEQYF	TGTGCCAGCAGCTTACAGGGTTACGAGCAGTACTTC
TRBD1	TRBV4-1	.	TRBJ1-1	16	CASSQTDRGFNTEAFF	TGCGCCAGCAGCCAGACGGACAGGGGATTTAACACTGAAGCTTTCTTT
.	TRBV6-1	.	TRBJ2-7	14	CASKFGTDSYEQYF	TGTGCCAGCAAGTTCGGGACGGATTCCTACGAGCAGTACTTC
TRBD1	TRBV12-3/TRBV12-4	.	TRBJ1-2	16	CASFWTGGARSHGYTF	TGTGCCAGCTTCTGGACAGGGGGCGCAAGGAGTCATGGCTACACCTTC
.	TRBV27	many	TRBJ2-3	15	CASSSRQGPGPTQYF	TGTGCCAGCAGCTCCCGCCAGGGGCCGGGGCCTACGCAGTATTTT
TRBD2	TRBV11-2	medium-sized	TRBJ2-7	14	CASSSRTSSYEQYF	TGTGCCAGCAGCTCGAGGACTAGCTCCTACGAGCAGTACTTC
.	TRBV6-2/TRBV6-3	many	TRBJ2-6	15	CASARGASGANVLTF	TGTGCCAGCGCCCGGGGTGCCTCTGGGGCCAACGTCCTGACTTTC
.	TRBV7-8	few	TRBJ2-4	13	CASSSNQGNIQYF	TGTGCCAGCAGCTCAAATCAGGGGAACATTCAGTACTTC
.	TRBV19	many	TRBJ2-1	17	CASSSDRPMPSYNEQFF	TGTGCCAGTAGTAGTGACAGGCCCATGCCCTCCTACAATGAGCAGTTCTTC
TRBD1	TRBV27	few	TRBJ1-6	16	CASSPQGQVYNSPLHF	TGTGCCAGCAGTCCACAAGGACAGGTGTATAATTCACCCCTCCACTTT
.	TRBV7-6	many	TRBJ1-1	13	CASSSQGYTEAFF	TGTGCCAGCAGTTCCCAGGGGTACACTGAAGCTTTCTTT
.	TRBV28	many	TRBJ2-7	15	CASSLSRTGLYEQYF	TGTGCCAGCAGTTTATCGAGAACAGGTCTCTACGAGCAGTACTTC
TRBD1	TRBV19	many	TRBJ1-5	14	CASSHGTVAWPQHF	TGTGCCAGTAGTCACGGGACAGTGGCATGGCCCCAGCATTTT
.	TRBV7-6	many	TRBJ1-6	15	CASSLDRGINSPLHF	TGTGCCAGCAGCTTAGATCGGGGTATTAATTCACCCCTCCACTTT
.	TRBV19	many	TRBJ1-4	12	CASSMDVEKLFF	TGTGCCAGTAGTATGGACGTCGAAAAACTGTTTTTT
.	TRBV5-1	many	TRBJ1-1	14	CASSLGTVNTEAFF	TGCGCCAGCAGCTTGGGGACAGTGAACACTGAAGCTTTCTTT
.	TRBV7-2	few	TRBJ2-3	11	CASKGADTQYF	TGTGCCAGCAAGGGGGCAGATACGCAGTATTTT
TRBD2	TRBV10-3	many	TRBJ2-2	14	CAISSGPNTGELFF	TGTGCCATCTCTAGCGGACCGAACACCGGGGAGCTGTTTTTT
.	TRBV20-1	many	TRBJ1-5	14	CSAIGRNFNQPQHF	TGCAGTGCTATCGGACGGAATTTCAATCAGCCCCAGCATTTT